This T cell receptor (beta chain) emerged from a study of blood T cells in healthy people across ages. For the second PCR, which ran for about 6 to 11 cycles, a sample-barcoded 5' primer and a J-beta primer mix were used. TCRdb used MiXCR to reprocess the 5' RACE reads, holding one entry per CDR3 protein. The data contain around 900,000 distinct CDR3 sequences, 45% to 60% of them singletons. Germline CDR1 and CDR2: KGHDR and SFDVKD. The CDR3 is made up of 16 amino acids. V shed 5 bases, J shed 8 bases, and the junction held 6 bases outside the gene matches. The TCR was taken from a woman aged 55-70 years in good health. Sequencing was done on a sample of blood. This chain links TRBV24-1 with TRBJ2-3; 16 positions agree with TRBD2. CDR3: CATSVDGTSGRGTQYF. The CDR3 region has the DNA TGTGCCACCAGTGTCGACGGGACTAGCGGGAGGGGTACGCAGTATTTT.